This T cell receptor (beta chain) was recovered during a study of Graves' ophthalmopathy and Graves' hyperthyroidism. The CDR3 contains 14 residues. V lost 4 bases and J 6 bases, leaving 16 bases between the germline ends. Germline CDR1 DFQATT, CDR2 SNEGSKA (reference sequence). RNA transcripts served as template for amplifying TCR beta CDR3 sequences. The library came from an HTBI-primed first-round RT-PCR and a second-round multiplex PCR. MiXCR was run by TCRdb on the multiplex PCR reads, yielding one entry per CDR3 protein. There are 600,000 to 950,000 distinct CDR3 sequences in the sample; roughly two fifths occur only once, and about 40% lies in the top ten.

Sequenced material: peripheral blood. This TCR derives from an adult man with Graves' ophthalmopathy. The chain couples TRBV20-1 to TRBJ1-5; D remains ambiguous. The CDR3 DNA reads TGCAGTGCTAAAGATCCAGGAATGGGTCAGCCCCAGCATTTT. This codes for CSAKDPGMGQPQHF.